This is a list of T cell receptor beta chains from one sample in a study of CD8+ T cells in alopecia areata. The assay was immunoSEQ multiplex PCR, and TCRdb's table has in-frame clones only and misses some. The sample has just over 20,000 clones; roughly two thirds are singletons. Source material: CD4+ Tregs sorted from blood. These receptors originate from a human donor with alopecia areata. Both conserved end residues are part of each CDR3. A D gene is named only where the DNA matches it firmly. Not every row has a clone size; where given, it reads once, few, many or a size class.

TRBJ2-3 - TRBV5-5 - TGTGCCAGCACCATCGGCACAGATACGCAGTATTTT CASTIGTDTQYF
TRBJ1-5 - TRBV18 - TGTGCCAGCTCACCAATTAATAGCAATCAGCCCCAGCATTTT CASSPINSNQPQHF
TRBJ2-1 TRBD2 TRBV5-1 - TGCGCCAGCAGCTTGAGGCAGCGGGGGGGCCGGGATGAGCAGTTCTTC CASSLRQRGGRDEQFF
TRBJ2-2 TRBD2 TRBV29-1 once TGCAGCGTTGCTTTTGGCGGGAGGAGTACCGGGGAGCTGTTTTTT CSVAFGGRSTGELFF
TRBJ2-1 - TRBV6-9 - TGTGCCAGCAGTCTCCCTACAGTGGACAATGAGCAGTTCTTC CASSLPTVDNEQFF
TRBJ1-1 - TRBV7-8 - TGTGCCAGCAGCCACGGGGGAGGGACTGAAGCTTTCTTT CASSHGGGTEAFF
TRBJ1-2 - TRBV6-6 few TGTGCCAGCAGGTCCCCCCGAGGCTACACCTTC CASRSPRGYTF
TRBJ2-3 TRBD1 TRBV5-4 - TGTGCCAGCAGCTTGACCCTGGGACAGAGCACAGATACGCAGTATTTT CASSLTLGQSTDTQYF
TRBJ2-7 TRBD2 TRBV6-5 - TGTGCCAGCAGTCCTAGCGGAAACTCCTACGAGCAGTACTTC CASSPSGNSYEQYF
TRBJ1-1 - TRBV29-1 - TGCAGCGTTGCCGCGACAGGTCGGGAAGCTTTCTTT CSVAATGREAFF
TRBJ2-7 TRBD1 TRBV2 - TGTGCCAGCAGTGAAGCGACAGGGAACTCCTACGAGCAGTACTTC CASSEATGNSYEQYF
TRBJ2-2 TRBD1 TRBV19 - TGTGCCATTTCCGGGACAGGGTCCGGGGAGCTGTTTTTT CAISGTGSGELFF
TRBJ2-2 - TRBV7-9 few TGTGCCAGCAGCCGGGGCAGGGGAGGCGCGAACACCGGGGAGCTGTTTTTT CASSRGRGGANTGELFF
TRBJ2-7 TRBD2 TRBV4-3 - TGCGCCAGCAGCCAAGGACTAGCGCTGCCCTACGAGCAGTACTTC CASSQGLALPYEQYF
TRBJ1-1 TRBD1 TRBV19 few TGTGCCAGTAGCAACCGACAGGGGAGGGCTTTCTTT CASSNRQGRAFF
TRBJ1-5 - TRBV7-2 - TGTGCCAGCAGCTTAGTTTATTCGCAGTATAGCAATCAGCCCCAGCATTTT CASSLVYSQYSNQPQHF
TRBJ1-1 - TRBV29-1 - TGCAGCGTTGTAGAGGGAATCAGGACTGAAGCTTTCTTT CSVVEGIRTEAFF
TRBJ1-2 TRBD1 TRBV5-1 - TGCGCCAGCAGCTTCGGACAGGCTAACTATGGCTACACCTTC CASSFGQANYGYTF
TRBJ2-2 - TRBV30 - TGTGCCTGGAGCCTGATACAGGGGAACACCGGGGAGCTGTTTTTT CAWSLIQGNTGELFF
TRBJ2-5 - TRBV28 - TGTGCCTCGGGGCGCCAGCAGTTTCGACGTAAGGGTGAGGAGACCCAGTACTTC CASGRQQFRRKGEETQYF
TRBJ1-5 - TRBV7-8 few TGTGCCAGCAGCTTATTTTCCGGGGATAGTCAGCCCCAGCATTTT CASSLFSGDSQPQHF
TRBJ2-6 - TRBV18 - TGTGCCAGCTCACCATACAGGGCGAGCTCTGGGGCCAACGTCCTGACTTTC CASSPYRASSGANVLTF
TRBJ1-6 TRBD1 TRBV9 - TGTGCCAGCAGCGTGGGACAGGCTAATTCACCCCTCCACTTT CASSVGQANSPLHF